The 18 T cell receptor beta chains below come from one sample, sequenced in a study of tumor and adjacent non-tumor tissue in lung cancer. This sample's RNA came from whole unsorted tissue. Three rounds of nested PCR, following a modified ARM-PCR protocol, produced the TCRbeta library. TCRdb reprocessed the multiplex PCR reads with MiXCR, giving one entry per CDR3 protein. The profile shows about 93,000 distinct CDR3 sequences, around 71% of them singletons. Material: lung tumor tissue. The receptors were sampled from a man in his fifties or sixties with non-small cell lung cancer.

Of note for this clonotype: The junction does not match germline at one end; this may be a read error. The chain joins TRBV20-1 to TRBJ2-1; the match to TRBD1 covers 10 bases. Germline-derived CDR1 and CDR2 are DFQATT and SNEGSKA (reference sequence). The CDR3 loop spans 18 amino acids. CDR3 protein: CSASRPVDRGLAVNGQFF. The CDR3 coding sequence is TGCAGTGCTAGCAGACCAGTAGACAGGGGGCTGGCTGTAAATGGGCAGTTCTTC.

For the CDR3, the DNA is TGTGCCAGGAGACAGGGACAGCCTAGCACAGATACGCAGTATTTT. It translates to CARRQGQPSTDTQYF. The J gene is TRBJ2-3, the V gene TRBV6-5, with 7 nucleotides matching TRBD1. The CDR3 consists of 15 residues. Trimming cost V 9 bases and J 0 bases; bases outside gene matches: 9. Germline assignment: CDR1 MNHEY and CDR2 SVGAGI.

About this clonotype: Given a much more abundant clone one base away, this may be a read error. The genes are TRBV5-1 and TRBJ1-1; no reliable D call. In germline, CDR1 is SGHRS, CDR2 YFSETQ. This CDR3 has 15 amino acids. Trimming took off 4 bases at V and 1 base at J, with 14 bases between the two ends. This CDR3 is CASSATESTNTEAFF. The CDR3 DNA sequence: TGCGCCAGCAGCGCAACCGAGTCTACGAACACTGAAGCTTTCTTT.

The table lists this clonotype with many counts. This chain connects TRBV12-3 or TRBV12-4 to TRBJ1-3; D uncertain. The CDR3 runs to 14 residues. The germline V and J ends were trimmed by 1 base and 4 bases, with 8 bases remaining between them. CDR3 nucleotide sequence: TGTGCCAGCAGTTTAGTGGGATCCGGAAACACCATATATTTT. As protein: CASSLVGSGNTIYF.

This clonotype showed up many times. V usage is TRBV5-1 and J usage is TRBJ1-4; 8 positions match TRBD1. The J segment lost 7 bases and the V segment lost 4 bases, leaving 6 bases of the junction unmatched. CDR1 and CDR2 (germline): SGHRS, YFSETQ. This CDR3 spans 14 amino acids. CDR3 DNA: TGCGCCAGCAGCCCGACAGGGGTGGGTGAAAAACTGTTTTTT. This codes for CASSPTGVGEKLFF.

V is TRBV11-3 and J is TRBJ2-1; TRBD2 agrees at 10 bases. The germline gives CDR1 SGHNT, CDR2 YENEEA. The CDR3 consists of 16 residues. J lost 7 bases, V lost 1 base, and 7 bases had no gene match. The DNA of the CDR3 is TGTGCCAGCAGCTTAGGTACTAGCGGGAAAGTTAATGAGCAGTTCTTC. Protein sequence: CASSLGTSGKVNEQFF.

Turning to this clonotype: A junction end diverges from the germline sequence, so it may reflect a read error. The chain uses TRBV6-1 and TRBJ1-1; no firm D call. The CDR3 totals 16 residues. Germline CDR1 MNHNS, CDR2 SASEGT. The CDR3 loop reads CVSSELGIGRRTEAFF. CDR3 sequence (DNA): TGTGTCAGCAGTGAATTAGGGATAGGGAGGAGGACTGAAGCTTTCTTT.

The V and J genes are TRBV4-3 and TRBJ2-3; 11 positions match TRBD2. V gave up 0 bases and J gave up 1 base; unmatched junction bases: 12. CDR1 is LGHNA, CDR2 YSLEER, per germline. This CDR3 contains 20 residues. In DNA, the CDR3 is TGCGCCAGCAGCCAAGATATAGCGGGAGGGCAGGGCTGGGGCACAGATACGCAGTATTTT. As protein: CASSQDIAGGQGWGTDTQYF.

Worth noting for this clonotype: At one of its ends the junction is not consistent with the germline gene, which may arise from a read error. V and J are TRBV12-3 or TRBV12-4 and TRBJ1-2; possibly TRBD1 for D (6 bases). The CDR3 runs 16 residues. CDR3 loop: CASSLGLAGVPHGYTF. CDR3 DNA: TGTGCCAGCAGTTTAGGACTGGCAGGGGTTCCCCATGGTTACACCTTC.

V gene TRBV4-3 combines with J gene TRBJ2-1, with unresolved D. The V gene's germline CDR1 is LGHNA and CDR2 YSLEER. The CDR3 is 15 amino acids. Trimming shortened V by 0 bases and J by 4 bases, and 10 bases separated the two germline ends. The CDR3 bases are TGCGCCAGCAGCCAAGACGGGCGTCTTTACAATGAGCAGTTCTTC. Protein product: CASSQDGRLYNEQFF.

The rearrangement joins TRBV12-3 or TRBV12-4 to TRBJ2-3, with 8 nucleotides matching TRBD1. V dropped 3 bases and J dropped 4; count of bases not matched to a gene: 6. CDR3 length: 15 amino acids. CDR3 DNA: TGTGCCAGCAGTTTGGGCAGGGGGCATGCAGATACGCAGTATTTT. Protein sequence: CASSLGRGHADTQYF.

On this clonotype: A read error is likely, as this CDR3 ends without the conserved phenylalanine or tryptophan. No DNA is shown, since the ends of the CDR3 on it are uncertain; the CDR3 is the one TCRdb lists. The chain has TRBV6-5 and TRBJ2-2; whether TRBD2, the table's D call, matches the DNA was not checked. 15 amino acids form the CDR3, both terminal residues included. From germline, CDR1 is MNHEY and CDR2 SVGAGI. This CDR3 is CASSYSGTSSGELLL.

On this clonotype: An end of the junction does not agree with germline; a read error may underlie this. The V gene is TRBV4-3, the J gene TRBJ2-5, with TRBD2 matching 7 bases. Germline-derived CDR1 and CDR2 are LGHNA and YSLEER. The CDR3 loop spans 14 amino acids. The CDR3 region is CTSSQVGGEGTQYF. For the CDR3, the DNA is TGCACCAGCAGCCAAGTGGGCGGGGAGGGGACCCAGTACTTC.

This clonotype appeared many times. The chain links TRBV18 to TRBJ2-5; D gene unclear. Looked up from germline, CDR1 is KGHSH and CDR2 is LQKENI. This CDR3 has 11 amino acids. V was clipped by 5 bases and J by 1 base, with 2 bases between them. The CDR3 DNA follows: TGTGCCAGCTCAACCCAAGAGACCCAGTACTTC. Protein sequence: CASSTQETQYF.

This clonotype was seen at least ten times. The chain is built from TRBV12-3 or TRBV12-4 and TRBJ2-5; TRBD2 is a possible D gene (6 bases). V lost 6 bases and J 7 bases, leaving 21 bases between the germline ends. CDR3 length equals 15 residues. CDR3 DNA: TGTGCCAGCAGCCGGGACTCTGGGGATATTGGGACCCAGTACTTC. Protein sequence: CASSRDSGDIGTQYF.

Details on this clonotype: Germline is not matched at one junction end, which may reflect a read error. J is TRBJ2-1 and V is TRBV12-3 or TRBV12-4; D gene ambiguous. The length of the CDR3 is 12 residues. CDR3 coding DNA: TGTGTCAGCACAAGAGGTGGGCCTGAGCAGTTCTTC. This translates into CVSTRGGPEQFF.

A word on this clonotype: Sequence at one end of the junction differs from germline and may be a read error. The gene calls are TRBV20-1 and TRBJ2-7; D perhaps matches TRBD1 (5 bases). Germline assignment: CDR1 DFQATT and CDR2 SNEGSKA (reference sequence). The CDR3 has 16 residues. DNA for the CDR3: TGCAGTGCTAAGCACCCAGTGGGGCAAAGCACCTACGCGCAGTACTTC. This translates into CSAKHPVGQSTYAQYF.

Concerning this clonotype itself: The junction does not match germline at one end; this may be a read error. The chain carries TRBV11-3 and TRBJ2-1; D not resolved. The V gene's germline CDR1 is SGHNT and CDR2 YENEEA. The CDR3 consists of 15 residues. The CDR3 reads CASSLWAASYSEQFF. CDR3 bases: TGTGCCAGCAGCTTATGGGCGGCCTCCTACAGTGAGCAGTTCTTC. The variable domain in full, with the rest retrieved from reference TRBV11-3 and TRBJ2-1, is EAGVVQSPRYKIIEKKQPVAFWCNPISGHNTLYWYLQNLGQGPELLIRYENEEAVDDSQLPKDRFSAERLKGVDSTLKIQPAELGDSAVYLCASSLWAASYSEQFFGPGTRLTVL.